Given below is one T cell receptor (beta chain) in context. Its specificity is not known. The sample belongs to a study of T cells after yellow fever vaccination. Study results and caveats: The CD4 and CD8 compartments had a small share of their clonotypes in common.

V dropped 1 base and J dropped 2 bases, with 11 bases sitting between them. The germline gives CDR1 MGHDK, CDR2 SYGVNS. This CDR3 spans 15 amino acids. TCRdb re-called the 5' RACE reads with MiXCR, one entry per CDR3 protein. Of roughly 500,000 distinct CDR3 sequences in the sample, 15% to 20% are singletons; the top ten hold approximately 14%. The sample in question was PBMCs, obtained 15 days after the yellow fever booster vaccination. This TCR derives from a man aged 25-45 years who received the YFV17D yellow fever vaccine. This chain connects TRBV25-1 to TRBJ1-2; no clear D gene. Here the CDR3 reads CASSEWTRENYGYTF. The CDR3 DNA is TGTGCCAGCAGTGAATGGACGCGGGAGAACTATGGCTACACCTTC.